Below, one T cell receptor (beta chain) is given with its context. This entry comes from a study of blood T cells in healthy people across ages. CDR1 and CDR2 (germline): SEHNR, FQNEAQ (reference sequence). With 1 base removed from V and 2 bases from J, the gap between germline ends came to 20 bases. The CDR3 extends over 18 amino acids. For the second PCR, which ran for about 6 to 11 cycles, a sample-barcoded 5' primer and a J-beta primer mix were used. TCRdb itself ran the 5' RACE reads through MiXCR, one entry per CDR3 protein. The sample lists over 500,000 distinct CDR3 sequences; about 25% were seen once. This sample was shared with a second study, whose subject was T cells of mothers and their children. That publication notes: Related mother-child pairs showed slightly, non-significantly higher overlap than unrelated pairs.

Material: blood. The receptor comes from a boy aged 2 to 10 in good health. V usage is TRBV7-9 and J usage is TRBJ1-1; D is uncertain. The DNA of the CDR3 is TGTGCCAGCAGCTTAGGTTCCGGACGAAAATACGGAAACACTGAAGCTTTCTTT. Protein: CASSLGSGRKYGNTEAFF.